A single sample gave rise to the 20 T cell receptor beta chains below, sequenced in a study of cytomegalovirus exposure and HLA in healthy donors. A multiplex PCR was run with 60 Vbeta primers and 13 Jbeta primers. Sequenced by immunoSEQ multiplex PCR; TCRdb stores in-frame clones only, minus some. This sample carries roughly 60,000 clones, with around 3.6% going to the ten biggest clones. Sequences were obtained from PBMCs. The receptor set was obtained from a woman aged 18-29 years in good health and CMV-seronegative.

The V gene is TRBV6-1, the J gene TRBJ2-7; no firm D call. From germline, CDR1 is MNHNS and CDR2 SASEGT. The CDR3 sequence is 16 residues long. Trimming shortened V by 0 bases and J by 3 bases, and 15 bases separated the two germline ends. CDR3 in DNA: TGTGCCAGCAGTGAAGCTCTCCAGGCCAGGTACTACGAGCAGTACTTC. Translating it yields CASSEALQARYYEQYF.

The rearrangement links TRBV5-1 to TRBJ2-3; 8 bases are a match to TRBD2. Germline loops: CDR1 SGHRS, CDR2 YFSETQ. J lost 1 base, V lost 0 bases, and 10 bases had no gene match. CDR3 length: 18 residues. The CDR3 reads CASSLAAQSGGRTDTQYF. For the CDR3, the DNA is TGCGCCAGCAGCTTGGCGGCACAAAGCGGGGGCCGCACAGATACGCAGTATTTT. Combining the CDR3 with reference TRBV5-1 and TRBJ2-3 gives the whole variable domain KAGVTQTPRYLIKTRGQQVTLSCSPISGHRSVSWYQQTPGQGLQFLFEYFSETQRNKGNFPGRFSGRQFSNSRSEMNVSTLELGDSALYLCASSLAAQSGGRTDTQYFGPGTRLTVL.

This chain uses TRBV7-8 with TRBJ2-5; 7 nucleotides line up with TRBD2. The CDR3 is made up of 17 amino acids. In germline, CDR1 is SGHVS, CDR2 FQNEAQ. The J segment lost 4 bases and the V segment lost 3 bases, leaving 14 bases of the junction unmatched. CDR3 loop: CASSFDFSGTIGETQYF. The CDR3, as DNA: TGTGCCAGCAGCTTTGACTTCAGCGGGACTATTGGAGAGACCCAGTACTTC. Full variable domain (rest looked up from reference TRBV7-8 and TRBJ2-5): GAGVSQSPRYKVAKRGQDVALRCDPISGHVSLFWYQQALGQGPEFLTYFQNEAQLDKSGLPSDRFFAERPEGSVSTLKIQRTQQEDSAVYLCASSFDFSGTIGETQYFGPGTRLLVL.

This CDR3 is CASSQRGRYDEQFF. The CDR3 nucleotides read TGTGCCAGCAGTCAGCGCGGGAGGTATGATGAGCAGTTCTTC. The rearrangement uses TRBV25-1 and TRBJ2-1, with 8 bases lining up with TRBD2. J gave up 8 bases and V 5 bases, and 8 bases lay outside the gene matches. The V gene's germline CDR1 is MGHDK and CDR2 SYGVNS. The CDR3 is made up of 14 amino acids.

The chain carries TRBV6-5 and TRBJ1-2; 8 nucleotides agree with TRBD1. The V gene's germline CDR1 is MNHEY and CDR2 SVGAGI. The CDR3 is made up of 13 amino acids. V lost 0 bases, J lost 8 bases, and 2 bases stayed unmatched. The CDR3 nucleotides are TGTGCCAGCAGTTACTCGACAGGGGACGGCTACACCTTC. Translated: CASSYSTGDGYTF.

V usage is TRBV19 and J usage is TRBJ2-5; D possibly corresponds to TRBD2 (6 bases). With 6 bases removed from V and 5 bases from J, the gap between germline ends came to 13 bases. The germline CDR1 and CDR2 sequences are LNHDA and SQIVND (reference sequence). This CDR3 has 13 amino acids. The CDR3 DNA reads TGTGCCAGTAGCCCGGGAGTTTGGGAGACCCAGTACTTC. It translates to CASSPGVWETQYF.

The CDR3 DNA reads TGTGCCAGCAGTATAAACAGGGGTGGGGATGCTTTCTTT. Its protein product is CASSINRGGDAFF. This sequence joins TRBV2 and TRBJ1-1; 7 nucleotides agree with TRBD1. CDR3 length: 13 residues. Trimming at V came to 5 bases and at J to 11 bases, leaving 11 bases not matched to a gene. From germline, CDR1 is SNHLY and CDR2 FYNNEI. Variable domain in full (rest from reference TRBV2 and TRBJ1-1): EPEVTQTPSHQVTQMGQEVILRCVPISNHLYFYWYRQILGQKVEFLVSFYNNEISEKSEIFDDQFSVERPDGSNFTLKIRSTKLEDSAMYFCASSINRGGDAFFGQGTRLTVV.

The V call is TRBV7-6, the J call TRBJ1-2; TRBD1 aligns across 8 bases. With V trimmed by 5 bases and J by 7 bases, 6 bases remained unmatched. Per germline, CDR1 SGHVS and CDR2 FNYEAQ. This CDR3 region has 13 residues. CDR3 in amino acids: CASSRQQGGGYTF. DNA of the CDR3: TGTGCCAGCAGCCGCCAACAGGGGGGTGGCTACACCTTC. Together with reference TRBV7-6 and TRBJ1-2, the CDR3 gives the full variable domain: GAGVSQSPRYKVTKRGQDVALRCDPISGHVSLYWYRQALGQGPEFLTYFNYEAQQDKSGLPNDRFSAERPEGSISTLTIQRTEQRDSAMYRCASSRQQGGGYTFGSGTRLTVV.

The CDR3 loop is CASSSGTHETYEQYF. The DNA for the CDR3 is TGTGCCAGCAGCTCCGGGACTCATGAAACCTACGAGCAGTACTTC. The J gene is TRBJ2-7, the V gene TRBV9, with D perhaps matching TRBD2 (6 bases). This CDR3 spans 15 amino acids. V gave up 4 bases and J gave up 2 bases, with 16 bases separating them. The V gene's germline CDR1 is SGDLS and CDR2 YYNGEE. Full variable domain (rest looked up from reference TRBV9 and TRBJ2-7): DSGVTQTPKHLITATGQRVTLRCSPRSGDLSVYWYQQSLDQGLQFLIQYYNGEERAKGNILERFSAQQFPDLHSELNLSSLELGDSALYFCASSSGTHETYEQYFGPGTRLTVT.

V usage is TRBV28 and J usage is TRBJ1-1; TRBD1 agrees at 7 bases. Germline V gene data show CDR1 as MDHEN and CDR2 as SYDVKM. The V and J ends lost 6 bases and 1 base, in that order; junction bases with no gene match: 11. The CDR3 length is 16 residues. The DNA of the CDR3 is TGTGCCAGCAGCACCCCGACAGGGTTAACGAACACTGAAGCTTTCTTT. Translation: CASSTPTGLTNTEAFF.

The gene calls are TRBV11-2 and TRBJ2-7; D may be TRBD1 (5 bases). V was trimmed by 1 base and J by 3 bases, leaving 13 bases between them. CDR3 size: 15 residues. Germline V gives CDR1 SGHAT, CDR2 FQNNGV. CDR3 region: CASSLVAGSDYEQYF. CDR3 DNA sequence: TGTGCCAGCAGCTTAGTTGCAGGGTCGGACTACGAGCAGTACTTC. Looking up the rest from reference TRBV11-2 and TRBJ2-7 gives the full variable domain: EAGVAQSPRYKIIEKRQSVAFWCNPISGHATLYWYQQILGQGPKLLIQFQNNGVVDDSQLPKDRFSAERLKGVDSTLKIQPAKLEDSAVYLCASSLVAGSDYEQYFGPGTRLTVT.

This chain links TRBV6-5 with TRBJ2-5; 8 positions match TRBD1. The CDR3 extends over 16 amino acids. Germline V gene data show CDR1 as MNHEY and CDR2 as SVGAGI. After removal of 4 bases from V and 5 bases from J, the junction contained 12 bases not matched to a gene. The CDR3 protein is CASSSINRGKGETQYF. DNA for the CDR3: TGTGCCAGCAGTTCAATAAACAGGGGGAAGGGGGAGACCCAGTACTTC.

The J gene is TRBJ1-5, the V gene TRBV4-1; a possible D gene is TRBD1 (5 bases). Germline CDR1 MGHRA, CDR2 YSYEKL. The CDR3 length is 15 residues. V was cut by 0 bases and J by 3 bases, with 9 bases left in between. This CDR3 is CASSQEPTVNQPQHF. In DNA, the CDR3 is TGCGCCAGCAGCCAAGAGCCGACAGTCAATCAGCCCCAGCATTTT.

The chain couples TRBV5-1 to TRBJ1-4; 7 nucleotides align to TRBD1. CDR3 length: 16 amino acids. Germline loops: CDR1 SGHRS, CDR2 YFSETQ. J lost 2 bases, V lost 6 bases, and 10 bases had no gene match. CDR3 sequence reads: CASKTLPTGTNEKLFF. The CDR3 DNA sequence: TGCGCCAGCAAGACCCTGCCGACAGGGACTAATGAAAAACTGTTTTTT.

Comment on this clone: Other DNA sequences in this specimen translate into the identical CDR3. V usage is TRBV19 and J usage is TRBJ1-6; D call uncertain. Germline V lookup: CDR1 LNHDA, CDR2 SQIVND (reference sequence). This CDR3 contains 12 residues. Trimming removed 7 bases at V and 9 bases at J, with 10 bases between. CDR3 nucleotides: TGTGCCAGTACCGTGAGTGGTTCACCCCTCCACTTT. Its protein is CASTVSGSPLHF. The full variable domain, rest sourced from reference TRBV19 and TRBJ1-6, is DGGITQSPKYLFRKEGQNVTLSCEQNLNHDAMYWYRQDPGQGLRLIYYSQIVNDFQKGDIAEGYSVSREKKESFPLTVTSAQKNPTAFYLCASTVSGSPLHFGNGTRLTVT.

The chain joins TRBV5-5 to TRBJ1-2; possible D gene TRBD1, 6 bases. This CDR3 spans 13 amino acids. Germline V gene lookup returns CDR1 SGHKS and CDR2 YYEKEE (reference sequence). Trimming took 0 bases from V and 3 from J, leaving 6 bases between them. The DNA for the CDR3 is TGTGCCAGCAGCTTGGGGACAGACTATGGCTACACCTTC. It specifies CASSLGTDYGYTF.

The CDR3 DNA sequence: TGTGCCAGCAGTTTTGGGGGGACCAGCACAGATACGCAGTATTTT. Translated: CASSFGGTSTDTQYF. This chain joins TRBV28 and TRBJ2-3; perhaps TRBD2 as D (6 bases). Germline lookup yields CDR1 MDHEN and CDR2 SYDVKM. This CDR3 has 15 amino acids. Trimming shortened V by 3 bases and J by 0 bases, and 10 bases separated the two germline ends.

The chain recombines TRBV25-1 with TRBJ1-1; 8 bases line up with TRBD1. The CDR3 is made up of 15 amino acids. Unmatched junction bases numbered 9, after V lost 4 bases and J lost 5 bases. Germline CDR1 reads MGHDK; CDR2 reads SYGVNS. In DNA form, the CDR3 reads TGTGCCAGCAGTGTAGAACAGGGGGGAGGTACTGAAGCTTTCTTT. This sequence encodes CASSVEQGGGTEAFF.

The CDR3 loop is CASNSGRAHYEQYF. The CDR3 coding sequence is TGTGCCAGCAACAGCGGGAGGGCCCACTACGAGCAGTACTTC. The rearrangement uses TRBV6-5 and TRBJ2-7, with TRBD2 matching over 10 bases. In germline, CDR1 is MNHEY, CDR2 SVGAGI. Trimming removed 7 bases from V and 3 bases from J; junction bases left unmatched: 6. This CDR3 is 14 amino acids long.

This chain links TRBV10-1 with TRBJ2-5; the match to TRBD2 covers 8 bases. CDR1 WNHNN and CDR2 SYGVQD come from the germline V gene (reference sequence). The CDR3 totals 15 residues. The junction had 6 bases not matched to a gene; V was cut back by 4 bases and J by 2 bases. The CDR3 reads CASSAASGRQETQYF. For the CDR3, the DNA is TGCGCCAGCAGTGCGGCTAGCGGGCGGCAAGAGACCCAGTACTTC.